The T cell receptor beta chain described here comes from a study of blood T cell repertoires in COVID-19. In the study overall: Italy, Spain and the United States were the sources of the convalescent and acute COVID-19 samples. From T cells, B-cell-depleted T cells, or PBMCs came the material, which was cDNA or gDNA.

The CDR3 sequence is 13 residues long. Looked up from germline, CDR1 is SGHRS and CDR2 is YFSETQ. Trimming left V 4 bases short and J 4 bases short, with 9 bases between. Original data processing: By means of reference gene primer amplification, nucleated cell counts were estimated. Clones were read by immunoSEQ multiplex PCR, and TCRdb kept only the in-frame ones, dropping some. V, J and clone size reflect that table, while D and trimming were determined from the DNA. The sample holds 150,000 to 200,000 clones, 86% seen once. Sequenced sample: peripheral blood. The clonotype comes from a man aged 45-65 years with active or convalescent COVID-19. The chain is built from TRBV5-1 and TRBJ1-5; no firm D call. CDR3 protein: CASSPTVNQPQHF. CDR3 DNA sequence: TGCGCCAGCAGCCCAACTGTAAATCAGCCCCAGCATTTT. Combining the CDR3 with reference TRBV5-1 and TRBJ1-5 gives the whole variable domain KAGVTQTPRYLIKTRGQQVTLSCSPISGHRSVSWYQQTPGQGLQFLFEYFSETQRNKGNFPGRFSGRQFSNSRSEMNVSTLELGDSALYLCASSPTVNQPQHFGDGTRLSIL.